Below are 4 T cell receptor beta chains sequenced from a single sample in a study of circulating CD8 cells and anti-PD-1 response in melanoma. From live CD3+CD8+TCRalphabeta+ cells, four PD-1 and/or TIGIT subsets were sorted. Each library started from approximately 15 ng of total RNA using the QIAseq Immune Repertoire TCR panel. From the reads, TCRdb called clonotypes with MiXCR, one entry per CDR3 protein. The sample has roughly 600 distinct CDR3 sequences; 6.2% are singletons. Material: CD8+ T cells from PBMCs, obtained at baseline or after one month of anti-PD-1 therapy (not recorded which). These TCRs come from a human donor with melanoma.

This clonotype qualifies as large. The rearrangement uses TRBV2 and TRBJ1-4, with a tentative D call TRBD1 (5 bases). This CDR3 spans 15 amino acids. Trimming left V 7 bases short and J 0 bases short, with 12 bases between. Per germline, CDR1 SNHLY and CDR2 FYNNEI. The CDR3 sequence is CASTKDTSTNEKLFF. CDR3 DNA sequence: TGTGCCAGCACCAAGGACACTTCAACTAATGAAAAACTGTTTTTT.

Notes on this clonotype: A read error may explain this, as a much larger clone is one base away. The chain couples TRBV5-4 to TRBJ1-6; maybe TRBD1 (5 bases). V was pared by 3 bases and J by 2 bases, with 9 bases between. This CDR3 region has 15 residues. The germline CDR1 and CDR2 sequences are SGHNT and YYREEE (reference sequence). CDR3 sequence: CASSSGSPYNSPLHF. CDR3 DNA sequence: TGTGCCAGCAGCTCAGGGAGCCCCTATAATTCACCCCTCCACTTT.

By sample fraction, this clonotype is large. J is TRBJ2-1 and V is TRBV27, with TRBD2 matching over 9 bases. Germline V lookup: CDR1 MNHEY, CDR2 SMNVEV (reference sequence). The V segment lost 5 bases and the J segment 2 bases; nucleotides outside the gene matches: 4. The CDR3 totals 15 residues. The CDR3 DNA sequence: TGTGCCAGCAGTCCCATAGCGGGGGCCTACAATGAGCAGTTCTTC. Translation: CASSPIAGAYNEQFF.

Within the sample, this clonotype is medium-sized. The chain combines TRBV4-1 with TRBJ2-1; D may be TRBD1 (6 bases). The V gene lost 4 bases and the J gene lost 10 bases, with 14 bases spanning the gap. Germline CDR1 MGHRA, CDR2 YSYEKL. The CDR3 is made up of 13 amino acids. CDR3 sequence: CASSLQQGWEQFF. In DNA form, the CDR3 reads TGCGCCAGCAGCCTTCAACAGGGATGGGAGCAGTTCTTC.